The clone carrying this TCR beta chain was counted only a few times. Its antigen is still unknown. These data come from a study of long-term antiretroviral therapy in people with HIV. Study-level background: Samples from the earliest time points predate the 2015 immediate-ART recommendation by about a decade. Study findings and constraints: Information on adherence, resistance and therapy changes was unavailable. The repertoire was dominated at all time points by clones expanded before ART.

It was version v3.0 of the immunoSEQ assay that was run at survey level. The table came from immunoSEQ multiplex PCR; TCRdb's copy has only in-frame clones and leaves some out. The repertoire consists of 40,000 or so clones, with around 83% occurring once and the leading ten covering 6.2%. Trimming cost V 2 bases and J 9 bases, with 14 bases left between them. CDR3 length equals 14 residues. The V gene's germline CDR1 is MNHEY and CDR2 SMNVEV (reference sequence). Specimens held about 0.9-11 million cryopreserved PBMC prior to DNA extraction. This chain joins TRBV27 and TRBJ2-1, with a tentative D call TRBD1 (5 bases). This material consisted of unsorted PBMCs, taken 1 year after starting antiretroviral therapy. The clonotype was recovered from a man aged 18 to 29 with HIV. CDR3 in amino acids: CASSLGRVTGEQFF. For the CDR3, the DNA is TGTGCCAGCAGTTTAGGCAGGGTAACCGGTGAGCAGTTCTTC.